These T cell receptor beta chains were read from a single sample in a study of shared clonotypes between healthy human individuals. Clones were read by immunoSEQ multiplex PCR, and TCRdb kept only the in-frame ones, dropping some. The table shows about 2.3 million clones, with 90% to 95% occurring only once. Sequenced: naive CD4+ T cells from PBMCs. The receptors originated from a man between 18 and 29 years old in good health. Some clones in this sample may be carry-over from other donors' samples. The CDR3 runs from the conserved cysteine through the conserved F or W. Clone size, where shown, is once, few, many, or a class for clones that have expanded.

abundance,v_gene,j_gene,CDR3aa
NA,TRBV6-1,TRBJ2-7,CASRDGRAYEQYF
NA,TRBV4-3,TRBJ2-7,CASSQDKSEEQYF
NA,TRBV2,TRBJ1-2,CASSEANTAYGYTF
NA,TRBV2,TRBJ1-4,CASTQETNEKLFF
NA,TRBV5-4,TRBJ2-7,CASSQDRGLDEQYF
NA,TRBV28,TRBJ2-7,CASSLGHPYEQYF
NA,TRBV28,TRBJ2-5,CASSSPRLYGQGETQYF
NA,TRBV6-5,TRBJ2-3,CASSYSVNSGTDTQYF
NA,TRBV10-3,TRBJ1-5,CAISESYSNQPQHF
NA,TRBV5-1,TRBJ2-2,CASSLPDSRELFF
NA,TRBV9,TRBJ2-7,CASSVVGGLEVEQYF
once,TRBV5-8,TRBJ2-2,CASSSRDRELGYTGELFF
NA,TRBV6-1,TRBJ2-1,CASSEMNWAGPQRYNEQFF
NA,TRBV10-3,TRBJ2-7,CAIRGQGVSYEQYF
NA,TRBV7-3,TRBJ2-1,CASSSGLSDNEQFF
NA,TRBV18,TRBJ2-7,CASSRDSLYEQYF
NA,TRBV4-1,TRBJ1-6,CASSQVEIGETPLHF
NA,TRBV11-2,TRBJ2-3,CASSLGLGTDTQYF
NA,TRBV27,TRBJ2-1,CASSLEPNFYNEQFF
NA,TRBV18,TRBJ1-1,CASSPPGSHRNTEAFF
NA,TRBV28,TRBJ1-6,CASRLQGSRNSPLHF
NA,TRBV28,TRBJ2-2,CASSLYGNTGELFF
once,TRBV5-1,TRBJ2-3,CASSLGASDTQYF